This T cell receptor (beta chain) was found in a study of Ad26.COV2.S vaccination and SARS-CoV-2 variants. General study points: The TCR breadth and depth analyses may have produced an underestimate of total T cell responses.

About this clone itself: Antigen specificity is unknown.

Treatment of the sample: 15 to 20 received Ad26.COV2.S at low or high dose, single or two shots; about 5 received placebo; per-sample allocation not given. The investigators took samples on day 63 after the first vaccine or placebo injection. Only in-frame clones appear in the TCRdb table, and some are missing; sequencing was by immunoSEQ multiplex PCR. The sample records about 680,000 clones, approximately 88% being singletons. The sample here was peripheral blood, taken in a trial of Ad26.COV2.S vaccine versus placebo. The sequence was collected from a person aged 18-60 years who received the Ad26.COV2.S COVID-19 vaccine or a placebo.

The CDR3 region is CSVAGLKSSGANVLTF. Here the CDR3 DNA reads TGCAGCGTTGCAGGGCTGAAGAGCTCTGGGGCCAACGTCCTGACTTTC. This chain joins TRBV29-1 and TRBJ2-6; D may be TRBD1 (5 bases). Germline-derived CDR1 and CDR2 are SQVTM and ANQGSEA. CDR3 length: 16 amino acids. V was cut by 4 bases and J by 0 bases, with 13 bases left in between.